This T cell receptor beta chain originates from a study of blood T cell repertoires in COVID-19. The wider study: Specimens from acute and convalescent COVID-19 originated in the United States, Italy and Spain. T cells, B-cell-depleted T cells, or PBMCs provided the cDNA or gDNA that served as material.

This clone has a single count. The CDR3 consists of 16 residues. CDR1 SGHDT and CDR2 YYEEEE come from the germline V gene. V was clipped by 4 bases and J by 3 bases; unmatched bases: 4. During active infection, Seattle patients enrolled and were then monitored through disease. Per the study methods: Reference gene primer amplification gave estimated nucleated cell counts. Profiling relied on immunoSEQ multiplex PCR, and the TCRdb table lists in-frame clones only, not all of them. The DNA gave D and trimming, while V, J and clone size come from that table. The sample includes hundreds of thousands of clones, 89% seen only once; the top ten take approximately 12%.

The V call is TRBV5-6, the J call TRBJ2-2; 12 bases match TRBD2. Sequenced material: peripheral blood. The source is a woman aged 25 to 39 with COVID-19, enrolled during active disease. This CDR3 is CASSQGTSGYTGELFF. Here the CDR3 DNA reads TGTGCCAGCAGCCAAGGGACTAGCGGGTACACCGGGGAGCTGTTTTTT.